The rows below give T cell receptor beta chains drawn from one sample of a study of CD8 T cells in ankylosing spondylitis. TCRdb re-called the 5' RACE reads through MiXCR, storing one row per CDR3 protein. The sample shows around 180,000 distinct CDR3 sequences, roughly 18% of them seen only once. Sample: blood, either unsorted or a sorted T cell fraction (not recorded which). These receptors all stem from a male donor under 35 with ankylosing spondylitis or in good health (not recorded which). The CDR3 runs from the conserved cysteine through the conserved F or W. The D gene is left open where the match is weak. For some rows the clone size is stated as once, few or many, or as a class when expanded; others skip it.

>TRBJ2-4|TRBV7-2|-|-|16
TGTGCCAGCGGACGTCCAGGACTCCCTTCGGAAAACATTCAGTACTTC
CASGRPGLPSENIQYF
>TRBJ1-2|TRBV5-1|TRBD1|many|18
TGCGCCAGCAGCTTGGTGTATTATGGGAGGACAGGAGATTATGGCTACACCTTC
CASSLVYYGRTGDYGYTF
>TRBJ1-3|TRBV9|-|many|15
TGTGCCAGCAGCGCGGGCCTAACCTCTGGAAACACCATATATTTT
CASSAGLTSGNTIYF
>TRBJ1-1|TRBV4-2|-|-|15
TGTGCCAGCAGCCAAAATCGGGATAGGACAATCGGCGTCTTCTTT
CASSQNRDRTIGVFF
>TRBJ2-1|TRBV12-3/TRBV12-4|TRBD2|-|14
TGTGCTAACGCGGGGGGACTCCTCGGCAATGAGCAGTTCTTC
CANAGGLLGNEQFF
>TRBJ2-2|TRBV2|-|-|15
TGTGCCAGCAGTGAAGCAGCGGGTTACACCGGGGAGCTGTTTTTT
CASSEAAGYTGELFF
>TRBJ2-1|TRBV18|-|once|14
TGTGCCAGCTCACCACCGGCAGGGTCCTATGAGCAGTTCTTC
CASSPPAGSYEQFF
>TRBJ2-3|TRBV11-3|TRBD2|-|18
TGTGCCAGCAGCACCAGAGGTGGGACGGGAGGAAACGCAGATACGCAGTATTTT
CASSTRGGTGGNADTQYF
>TRBJ2-1|TRBV7-9|TRBD2|-|14
TGTGCCAGCAGCTCCCGGCTAGCGGACAATGAGCAGTTCTTC
CASSSRLADNEQFF
>TRBJ2-7|TRBV7-2|-|many|15
TGTGCCAGCAGCTTATCCCCTAGCGCAACCTACGAGCAGTACTTC
CASSLSPSATYEQYF
>TRBJ2-1|TRBV12-3/TRBV12-4|TRBD2|-|14
TGTGCCAGCAGCTCTAGCGGGAGTAACTCTTGGCAGTTCTTC
CASSSSGSNSWQFF
>TRBJ1-1|TRBV20-1|-|once|12
TGCAGTGCGACGACAGTGAACACTGAAGCTTTCTTT
CSATTVNTEAFF
>TRBJ2-1|TRBV13|-|-|12
TGTGCCAGCAGCTCTCGAGTGCGTGAGCAGTTCTTC
CASSSRVREQFF
>TRBJ1-4|TRBV10-2|-|many|15
TGCGCCAGCAGTGTTGGGCAGCAGATAGATGAAAAACTGTTTTTT
CASSVGQQIDEKLFF
>TRBJ2-1|TRBV29-1|TRBD1|many|14
TGCAGCGTTGGATCCGGGACAGGTTACAATGAGCAGTTCTTC
CSVGSGTGYNEQFF
>TRBJ2-3|TRBV29-1|TRBD1|-|13
TGCAGCGTTGACCGGACAGGGGGAGATACGCAGTATTTT
CSVDRTGGDTQYF
>TRBJ2-1|TRBV6-4|-|many|17
TGTGCCAGCAGTGACCCACACCTCGGGGACGGGTACAATGAGCAGTTCTTC
CASSDPHLGDGYNEQFF
>TRBJ1-4|TRBV18|TRBD1|-|15
TGTGCCAGCTCACTACAGGGGGCAACTAATGAAAAACTGTTTTTT
CASSLQGATNEKLFF
>TRBJ2-3|TRBV25-1|TRBD1|many|16
TGTGCCAGCAGTGGCCGGACAGGGGTCAGCACAGATACGCAGTATTTT
CASSGRTGVSTDTQYF
>TRBJ2-5|TRBV19|-|many|12
TGTGCCAGTAGTATATCCGGTGAGACCCAGTACTTC
CASSISGETQYF
>TRBJ2-5|TRBV2|-|many|19
TGTGCCAGCAGTGAAATTTTGCTAGCGGGCCTACAGGGGCAAGAGACCCAGTACTTC
CASSEILLAGLQGQETQYF
>TRBJ2-6|TRBV6-5|TRBD1|-|14
TGTGCCTCCCACAGGGGCTCTGGGGCCAACGTCCTGACTTTC
CASHRGSGANVLTF
>TRBJ1-2|TRBV6-6|TRBD1|many|14
TGTGCCAGCAGTTACTTGGGACAGGACTATGGCTACACCTTC
CASSYLGQDYGYTF
>TRBJ2-7|TRBV18|-|many|12
TGTGCCAGCTCCCGGGACTCCTACGAGCAGTACTTC
CASSRDSYEQYF
>TRBJ1-6|TRBV4-3|-|many|13
TGCGCCAGCAGCCAAGATCCCGATTCACCCCTCCACTTT
CASSQDPDSPLHF
>TRBJ1-6|TRBV25-1|-|many|14
TGTGCCAGCAGTGGATACGGGTATAATTCACCCCTCCACTTT
CASSGYGYNSPLHF
>TRBJ2-3|TRBV6-6|-|many|14
TGTGCCAGCAGTTACTTGTCTGGCACAGATACGCAGTATTTT
CASSYLSGTDTQYF
>TRBJ1-5|TRBV3-1|-|many|12
TGTGCCAGCAGCCAAGGGGAGCAGCCCCAGCATTTT
CASSQGEQPQHF
>TRBJ2-3|TRBV20-1|TRBD2|many|15
TGCAGTGGACTAGCGGGGCCTACCTTCACAGATACGCAGTATTTT
CSGLAGPTFTDTQYF
>TRBJ2-5|TRBV27|TRBD1|few|14
TGTGCCAGCAGTTTATACAGGGGAGCAGAGACCCAGTACTTC
CASSLYRGAETQYF
>TRBJ2-4|TRBV12-1|-|-|16
TGTGCCAGCAGTTGTCCTAGCGGGAGGATGGAAAACATTCAGTACTTC
CASSCPSGRMENIQYF
>TRBJ2-2|TRBV20-1|-|many|14
TGCAGTGCTAGAGCCGATACGAACACCGGGGAGCTGTTTTTT
CSARADTNTGELFF
>TRBJ2-2|TRBV7-2|-|many|15
TGTGCCAGCAGCTTAGTGGGAGGCAGCACCGGGGAGCTGTTTTTT
CASSLVGGSTGELFF
>TRBJ2-6|TRBV2|TRBD2|few|17
TGTGCCAGCGAGTCCCCTAGCGGATCGGGAGGGGCCAACGTCCTGACTTTC
CASESPSGSGGANVLTF
>TRBJ1-1|TRBV6-1|-|many|15
TGTGCCAGCAGTGAAGATGGGTTCATGAACACTGAAGCTTTCTTT
CASSEDGFMNTEAFF
>TRBJ1-1|TRBV19|-|many|15
TGTGCCAGTAGTATCCAGGGGTTGATATCCACTGAAGCTTTCTTT
CASSIQGLISTEAFF
>TRBJ2-5|TRBV29-1|-|-|15
TGCAGCGTCAAACTACGACCCGAGTTCCAAGAGACCCAGTACTTC
CSVKLRPEFQETQYF
>TRBJ2-3|TRBV7-9|-|many|16
TGTGCCAGCAGCCCAACGTATCGGGCTAGCACAGATACGCAGTATTTT
CASSPTYRASTDTQYF
>TRBJ2-2|TRBV20-1|TRBD1|many|15
TGCAGTGCTAGAGGGACAGGGGGAAACACCGGGGAGCTGTTTTTT
CSARGTGGNTGELFF
>TRBJ2-1|TRBV11-2|-|many|14
TGTGCCAGCAGCAAAGGGTCAGTTTACAATGAGCAGTTCTTC
CASSKGSVYNEQFF
>TRBJ2-7|TRBV18|TRBD1|-|15
TGTGCCAGCTCACCGGGACAGGGTAAGATGTACGAGCAGTACTTC
CASSPGQGKMYEQYF
>TRBJ2-1|TRBV7-9|TRBD2|few|17
TGTGCCAGCAGCTTAAATCCTAGCGGGAAGACCTTGAATGAGCAGTTCTTC
CASSLNPSGKTLNEQFF
>TRBJ2-7|TRBV2|TRBD2|-|16
TGTGCCAGCAGTGATGGTAGCGGGAGGGGAACGTACGAGCAGTACTTC
CASSDGSGRGTYEQYF
>TRBJ2-2|TRBV24-1|-|few|15
TGTGCCACCAGTGACCGACAGAGAACCACCGGGGAGCTGTTTTTT
CATSDRQRTTGELFF
>TRBJ2-1|TRBV5-1|-|-|13
TGCGCCACCACTCCAGGGGGGGAAGGTGAGCAGTTCTTC
CATTPGGEGEQFF
>TRBJ2-1|TRBV29-1|-|many|13
TGCAGCGCCCACGCACTCAGTTACAATGAGCAGTTCTTC
CSAHALSYNEQFF
>TRBJ2-3|TRBV6-5|-|-|15
TGTGCCAGCAGTCGGATAGACCTTAGCACAGATACGCAGTATTTT
CASSRIDLSTDTQYF
>TRBJ2-5|TRBV5-4|-|many|15
TGTGCCAGCAGCTTGTTACCGGGGTCGGAAGAGACCCAGTACTTC
CASSLLPGSEETQYF
>TRBJ1-2|TRBV28|-|many|13
TGTGCCAGCAGGGTCAACGACAGCTATGGCTACACCTTC
CASRVNDSYGYTF
>TRBJ1-5|TRBV2|-|many|16
TGTGCCAGCAGCGTGGGGGGGGGCGGGAGCAATCAGCCCCAGCATTTT
CASSVGGGGSNQPQHF
>TRBJ2-5|TRBV11-2|-|many|14
TGTGCCAGCAGCTTAGGAGCCTTCGGGGAGACCCAGTACTTC
CASSLGAFGETQYF
>TRBJ1-1|TRBV6-6|-|few|12
TGTGCCAGCAGTTGGGGTAACACTGAAGCTTTCTTT
CASSWGNTEAFF
>TRBJ2-5|TRBV5-1|-|-|13
TGCGCCAGCAGCTCAGACTCGGGAGAGACCCAGTACTTC
CASSSDSGETQYF
>TRBJ2-7|TRBV28|TRBD2|many|13
TGTGCCAGCAGGGTCAGCGGGAGGGACGAGCAGTACTTC
CASRVSGRDEQYF
>TRBJ2-3|TRBV6-1|TRBD2|many|16
TGTGCCAGTGGGTCCCCGGCGGGGGATGTCACAGATACGCAGTATTTT
CASGSPAGDVTDTQYF
>TRBJ1-4|TRBV12-3/TRBV12-4|TRBD1|many|15
TGTGCCAGCAGTTTCGAAGGGACAGGGAATGAAAAACTGTTTTTT
CASSFEGTGNEKLFF
>TRBJ1-1|TRBV29-1|-|-|14
TGCAGCGTTGAAGATCGTCAGGGTAACACTGAAGCTTTCTTT
CSVEDRQGNTEAFF
>TRBJ2-7|TRBV29-1|-|-|12
TGCAGCGTTGAAGTGGTGGGGTTCGAGCAGTACTTC
CSVEVVGFEQYF
>TRBJ2-1|TRBV5-5|TRBD2|many|15
TGTGCCAGCAGTCCTATAGCGGGAGTCTCCGGTGAGCAGTTCTTC
CASSPIAGVSGEQFF
>TRBJ2-3|TRBV7-9|-|many|8
TGTGCCAGCAGCCTACAGTATTTT
CASSLQYF